This T cell receptor beta chain was observed in a study of shared clonotypes between healthy human individuals. About the research overall: Three men and a couple of women, aged 18 to 49, were donors.

To note about this clone: Antigen specificity is unknown.

Trimming removed 0 bases from V and 4 bases from J, with 7 bases in between. The CDR3 is made up of 14 amino acids. Per germline, CDR1 MNHNS and CDR2 SASEGT. Researchers ran the assay at a deep level. Libraries were prepared by immunoSEQ multiplex PCR; TCRdb keeps only in-frame clonotypes and omits some of them. This table holds millions of clones, 85% to 95% found once. Whole-study results and caveats: Clonotypes not shared had lower generation probabilities than those common to all four donors.

The rearrangement links TRBV6-1 to TRBJ1-5, with D unclear. Sequenced sample: naive CD4+ T cells sorted from blood. Subset: CD45RA+ positively selected. The sequence was obtained from a man aged 18 to 29 in good health. The CDR3 sequence: CASSEAGVNQPQHF. For the CDR3, the DNA is TGTGCCAGCAGTGAAGCTGGGGTAAATCAGCCCCAGCATTTT.